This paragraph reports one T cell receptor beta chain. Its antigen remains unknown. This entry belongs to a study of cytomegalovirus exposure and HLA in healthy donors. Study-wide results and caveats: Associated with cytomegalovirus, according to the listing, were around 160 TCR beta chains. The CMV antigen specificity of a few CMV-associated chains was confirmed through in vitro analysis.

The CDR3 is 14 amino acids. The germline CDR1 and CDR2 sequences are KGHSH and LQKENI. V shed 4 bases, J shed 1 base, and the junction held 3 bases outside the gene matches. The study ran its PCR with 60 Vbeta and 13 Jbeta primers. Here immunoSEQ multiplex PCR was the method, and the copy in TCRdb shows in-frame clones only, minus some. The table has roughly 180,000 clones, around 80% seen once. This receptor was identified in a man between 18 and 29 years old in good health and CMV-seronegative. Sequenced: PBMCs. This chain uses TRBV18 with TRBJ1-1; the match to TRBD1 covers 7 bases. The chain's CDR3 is CASSRGQQNTEAFF. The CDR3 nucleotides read TGTGCCAGCTCACGGGGACAGCAGAACACTGAAGCTTTCTTT.